The 11 T cell receptor beta chains reported below all come from one sample, sequenced in a study of blood T cell repertoires in COVID-19. Profiling relied on immunoSEQ multiplex PCR, and the TCRdb table lists in-frame clones only, not all of them. Among about 52,000 clones listed, approximately 82% were seen once. Sequenced input: peripheral blood. Every receptor here comes from a man between 65 and 85 years old with active COVID-19.

The chain joins TRBV2 to TRBJ1-1, with 9 bases lining up with TRBD1. V shed 6 bases, J shed 3 bases, and the junction held 5 bases outside the gene matches. This CDR3 region has 14 residues. Germline V lookup: CDR1 SNHLY, CDR2 FYNNEI. CDR3 DNA sequence: TGTGCCAGCAGACAACAGGGGGCGTACACTGAAGCTTTCTTT. Translated: CASRQQGAYTEAFF.

The CDR3 coding sequence is TGTGCCAGCAGTTACTCGATAAACAGGGTGACCGGGGAGCTGTTTTTT. Translated, it gives CASSYSINRVTGELFF. The V gene is TRBV6-5, the J gene TRBJ2-2; D is possibly TRBD1 (6 bases). The germline V and J ends were trimmed by 0 bases and 5 bases, with 13 bases remaining between them. The CDR3 runs to 16 residues. Germline values: CDR1 MNHEY, CDR2 SVGAGI.

The genes are TRBV6-6 and TRBJ1-4; D is perhaps TRBD1 (5 bases). The CDR3 extends over 13 amino acids. The germline CDR1 and CDR2 sequences are MNHNY and SVGAGI (reference sequence). V lost 7 bases to trimming and J lost 8 bases, with 14 bases between them. CDR3 loop: CASTPAGEEKLFF. CDR3 sequence (DNA): TGTGCCAGCACCCCGGCGGGGGAGGAAAAACTGTTTTTT.

This rearrangement joins TRBV29-1 to TRBJ2-7, with TRBD1 matching 7 bases. The CDR3 sequence is 14 residues long. From germline, CDR1 is SQVTM and CDR2 ANQGSEA. The V gene end was trimmed by 4 bases and the J gene end by 0 bases; junction bases not matched to a gene: 6. The CDR3: CSVGEGASSYEQYF. DNA of the CDR3: TGCAGCGTTGGTGAGGGGGCGAGCTCCTACGAGCAGTACTTC.

The chain combines TRBV6-5 with TRBJ2-5; 8 bases agree with TRBD1. In germline, CDR1 is MNHEY, CDR2 SVGAGI. Unmatched junction bases numbered 4, after V lost 2 bases and J lost 2 bases. CDR3 length: 15 residues. CDR3 coding DNA: TGTGCCAGCAGTTACCCCGGGACAGGACAAGAGACCCAGTACTTC. Protein sequence: CASSYPGTGQETQYF.

The chain combines TRBV25-1 with TRBJ1-2, with 10 bases matching TRBD1. Germline loops: CDR1 MGHDK, CDR2 SYGVNS. The CDR3 length is 14 residues. With V trimmed by 1 base and J by 4 bases, 0 bases remained unmatched. This CDR3 reads CASSEWDRGYGYTF. As DNA, the CDR3 is TGTGCCAGCAGTGAATGGGACAGGGGCTATGGCTACACCTTC.

This chain connects TRBV19 to TRBJ1-5; 10 positions agree with TRBD1. The germline V gene has CDR1 LNHDA and CDR2 SQIVND (reference sequence). V shed 4 bases, J shed 3 bases, and the junction held 9 bases outside the gene matches. This CDR3 has 17 amino acids. The CDR3 loop reads CASSTDRGRQINQPQHF. The CDR3, as DNA: TGTGCCAGTAGTACCGACAGGGGGCGCCAAATCAATCAGCCCCAGCATTTT. Together with reference TRBV19 and TRBJ1-5, the CDR3 gives the full variable domain: DGGITQSPKYLFRKEGQNVTLSCEQNLNHDAMYWYRQDPGQGLRLIYYSQIVNDFQKGDIAEGYSVSREKKESFPLTVTSAQKNPTAFYLCASSTDRGRQINQPQHFGDGTRLSIL.

The rearrangement uses TRBV7-2 and TRBJ1-2; tentative D call: TRBD1 (6 bases). CDR1 is SGHTA, CDR2 FQGNSA, per germline. The CDR3 loop spans 14 amino acids. V was clipped by 5 bases and J by 4 bases, with 14 bases between them. CDR3 region: CASSAGQPSYGYTF. The CDR3 bases are TGTGCCAGCAGCGCTGGACAGCCCAGCTATGGCTACACCTTC.

This chain links TRBV5-4 with TRBJ2-5, with TRBD1 identical over 9 bases. J gave up 6 bases and V 3 bases, and 9 bases lay outside the gene matches. The germline CDR1 and CDR2 sequences are SGHNT and YYREEE (reference sequence). The CDR3 is 15 amino acids. The CDR3 DNA follows: TGTGCCAGCAGCTCATCCGGGACAGGGAGAAAGACCCAGTACTTC. It specifies CASSSSGTGRKTQYF.

The rearrangement links TRBV7-2 to TRBJ2-7, with D tentatively TRBD2 (6 bases). The CDR3 sequence is 15 residues long. Looked up from germline, CDR1 is SGHTA and CDR2 is FQGNSA. Deletions cut 1 base from V and 6 bases from J, with 16 bases between. This CDR3 is CASSLGFSGSGEQYF. The CDR3 bases are TGTGCCAGCAGCTTAGGGTTTAGCGGATCGGGCGAGCAGTACTTC.

The rearrangement links TRBV29-1 to TRBJ2-2, with D perhaps TRBD2 (5 bases). CDR1 and CDR2 (germline): SQVTM, ANQGSEA. This CDR3 is built from 12 residues. With 7 bases removed from V and 5 bases from J, the gap between germline ends came to 11 bases. This CDR3 is CSGITGTGELFF. CDR3 DNA: TGCAGCGGAATAACGGGGACCGGGGAGCTGTTTTTT.